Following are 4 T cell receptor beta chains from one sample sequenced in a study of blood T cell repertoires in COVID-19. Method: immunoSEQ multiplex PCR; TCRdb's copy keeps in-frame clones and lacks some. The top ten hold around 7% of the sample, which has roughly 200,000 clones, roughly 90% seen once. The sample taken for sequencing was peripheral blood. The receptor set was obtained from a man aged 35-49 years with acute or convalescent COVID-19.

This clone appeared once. The CDR3 DNA reads as TGTGCCACCAGCAGAGGACGTAACAGCCCCCAAGAGACCCAGTACTTC. Its translation: CATSRGRNSPQETQYF. The rearrangement joins TRBV15 to TRBJ2-5; D unresolved. CDR1 is LNHNV, CDR2 YYDKDF, per germline (reference sequence). V was trimmed by 1 base and J by 1 base, leaving 13 bases between them. This CDR3 has 16 amino acids.

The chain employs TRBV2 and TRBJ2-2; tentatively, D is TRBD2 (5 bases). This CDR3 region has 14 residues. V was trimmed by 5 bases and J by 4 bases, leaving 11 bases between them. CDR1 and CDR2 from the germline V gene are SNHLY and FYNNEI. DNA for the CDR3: TGTGCCAGCAGTAAGAGGGTCGCCACCGGGGAGCTGTTTTTT. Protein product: CASSKRVATGELFF.

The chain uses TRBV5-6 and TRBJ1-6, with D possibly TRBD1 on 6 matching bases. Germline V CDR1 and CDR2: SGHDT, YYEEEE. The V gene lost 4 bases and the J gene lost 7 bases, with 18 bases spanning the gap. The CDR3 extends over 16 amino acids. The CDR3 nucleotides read TGTGCCAGCAGCCCCGATACAGGGCAGCCCAATTCACCCCTCCACTTT. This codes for CASSPDTGQPNSPLHF.

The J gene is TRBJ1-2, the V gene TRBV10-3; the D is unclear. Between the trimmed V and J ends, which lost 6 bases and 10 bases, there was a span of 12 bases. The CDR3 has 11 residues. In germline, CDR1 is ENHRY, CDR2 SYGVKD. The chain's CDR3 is CAIRGMDYYTF. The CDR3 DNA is TGTGCCATCAGGGGGATGGACTACTACACCTTC.